This T cell receptor beta chain was found in a study of post-analysis software for immune sequencing data. Study background: Included courses were relapsing-remitting and secondary progressive multiple sclerosis; progressive-relapsing multiple sclerosis was also included.

Built from TCR beta cDNA, the libraries had unique molecular identifiers in them. Researchers reported some 500,000 cDNA molecules coming from approximately 1 to 10 million T cells. Using its own MiXCR run on the PCR reads, TCRdb lists one record per CDR3 protein. The table records approximately 770,000 distinct CDR3 sequences, about 45% of them present only once. This clonotype was detected only a few times. Its antigen is still unknown. V was cut by 5 bases and J by 1 base, with 5 bases left in between. Germline V lookup: CDR1 MNHEY, CDR2 SVGAGI. The CDR3 runs 13 residues. Notes on the study in general: Several TRBV segments, TRBV5-6, TRBV5-1 and TRBV20-1 among them, were found more frequent in patients than controls. The study found significantly lower normalized Chao1 diversity in multiple sclerosis patients than in controls. Strong co-clustering by F measure was seen for same-batch samples.

The origin of this receptor is a girl aged 5 to 17 with multiple sclerosis. Sequenced sample: blood. This sequence joins TRBV6-5 and TRBJ2-2, with unresolved D. In nucleotides, the CDR3 is TGTGCCAGCAGTGCCAGGAACACCGGGGAGCTGTTTTTT. Its translation: CASSARNTGELFF.